One sample yielded the 26 T cell receptor beta chains listed below, sequenced in a study of persistence of HIV-infected CD4 T cells. The libraries were made with immunoSEQ version 4 in survey mode. The table came from immunoSEQ multiplex PCR; TCRdb's copy has only in-frame clones and leaves some out. Of fewer than 45,000 clones in the sample, 88% were seen once. This nonspecific control used anti-CD3/anti-CD28 bead stimulation of CD4+ T cells. Sorting of responding CD4+ T cells relied on upregulated CD40 ligand together with CD69. These TCRs are of unknown antigen specificity. The source was CD4+ T cells sorted from PBMCs after approximately 18-hour stimulation, collected from a patient who received antiretroviral therapy. These receptors originate from an adult woman with HIV who was CMV-seropositive.

The gene calls are TRBV10-2 and TRBJ2-1, with D possibly called TRBD1 or TRBD2 (5 bases each). V lost 4 bases and J lost 0, with 19 bases in between. The CDR3 sequence is 18 residues long. The germline gives CDR1 WSHSY, CDR2 SAAADI. CDR3 amino acids: CASSGGPGALSSYNEQFF. CDR3 nucleotide sequence: TGCGCCAGCAGTGGAGGACCCGGGGCCCTGAGCTCCTACAATGAGCAGTTCTTC.

This chain uses TRBV9 with TRBJ2-3; 9 nucleotides agree with TRBD2. This CDR3 is 16 amino acids long. In germline, CDR1 is SGDLS, CDR2 YYNGEE. Germline trimming cut 2 bases from V and 5 bases from J; bases unmatched to any gene: 9. CDR3 sequence reads: CASSVSGLAHQDTQYF. CDR3 coding DNA: TGTGCCAGCAGCGTCTCCGGACTAGCGCATCAAGATACGCAGTATTTT.

The J gene is TRBJ1-4, the V gene TRBV5-4, with TRBD1 identical over 9 bases. Germline CDR1 is SGHNT and CDR2 is YYREEE (reference sequence). V dropped 3 bases and J dropped 0; count of bases not matched to a gene: 3. The CDR3 is 16 amino acids. CDR3 amino acids: CASSSGQGTTNEKLFF. CDR3 nucleotide sequence: TGTGCCAGCAGCTCAGGACAGGGGACAACTAATGAAAAACTGTTTTTT. Full variable domain (missing parts from reference TRBV5-4 and TRBJ1-4): ETGVTQSPTHLIKTRGQQVTLRCSSQSGHNTVSWYQQALGQGPQFIFQYYREEENGRGNFPPRFSGLQFPNYSSELNVNALELDDSALYLCASSSGQGTTNEKLFFGSGTQLSVL.

The chain combines TRBV10-3 with TRBJ1-1, with D possibly being TRBD1 (6 bases). The germline V gene encodes CDR1 ENHRY and CDR2 SYGVKD. This CDR3 is built from 15 residues. V lost 9 bases and J lost 1, with 18 bases in between. This CDR3 is CAIAPFRGRNTEAFF. The CDR3 DNA reads TGTGCCATAGCCCCCTTCAGGGGTCGGAACACTGAAGCTTTCTTT.

This rearrangement joins TRBV5-6 to TRBJ1-2, with D hard to call. CDR3 length: 14 residues. The germline gives CDR1 SGHDT, CDR2 YYEEEE. V was pared by 0 bases and J by 7 bases, with 13 bases between. The CDR3 DNA follows: TGTGCCAGCAGCTTGGCCGCCGGTTCACGTGGCTACACCTTC. Translated: CASSLAAGSRGYTF.

This chain joins TRBV14 and TRBJ1-5; maybe TRBD1 (5 bases). The CDR3 length is 17 residues. Germline V CDR1 and CDR2: SGHDN, FVKESK. The V end lost 4 bases, the J end lost 0 bases, and 16 bases lay between the germline ends. CDR3 residues: CASSPPPRQSSNQPQHF. DNA for the CDR3: TGTGCCAGCAGCCCCCCCCCAAGACAGTCTAGCAATCAGCCCCAGCATTTT.

The rearrangement links TRBV19 to TRBJ2-7, with D perhaps assigned TRBD1 or TRBD2 (5 bases each). The CDR3 loop spans 13 amino acids. Deletions cut 5 bases from V and 5 bases from J, with 13 bases between. Germline V gene sequence: CDR1 LNHDA, CDR2 SQIVND (reference sequence). DNA of the CDR3: TGTGCCAGTAGTTCCGGGACGACGAACGAGCAGTACTTC. Protein product: CASSSGTTNEQYF.

The genes are TRBV6-5 and TRBJ1-3; D is unclear. Germline V gene data show CDR1 as MNHEY and CDR2 as SVGAGI. The CDR3 runs to 14 residues. V shed 11 bases and J shed 2 bases, with 16 bases lying between them. CDR3 loop: CAGGKAGAGNTIYF. The CDR3 DNA reads TGTGCCGGAGGCAAGGCCGGCGCTGGAAACACCATATATTTT.

This clone was counted only a few times. For the CDR3, the DNA is TGTGCCAGCAGCTTGGTAAACGGGGAAGGGGAGACCCAGTACTTC. It specifies CASSLVNGEGETQYF. The rearrangement uses TRBV5-4 and TRBJ2-5; D might be TRBD2 (5 bases). CDR1 is SGHNT and CDR2 is YYREEE in the germline V gene (reference sequence). Deletions cut 0 bases from V and 5 bases from J, with 14 bases between. This CDR3 is built from 15 residues.

This clone showed up just once. The genes are TRBV18 and TRBJ1-4; weak D call: TRBD1 (5 bases). CDR1 and CDR2 from the germline V gene are KGHSH and LQKENI. CDR3 length: 13 residues. V lost 5 bases and J 15 bases, leaving 19 bases between the germline ends. Here the CDR3 reads CASSAREGQAMFF. The CDR3 DNA follows: TGTGCCAGCTCAGCCCGGGAGGGGCAGGCAATGTTTTTT.

J is TRBJ1-1 and V is TRBV5-1; D ambiguous. The CDR3 length is 13 residues. Germline CDR1 and CDR2: SGHRS and YFSETQ. The V and J ends lost 6 bases and 2 bases respectively, with 11 bases between them. The chain's CDR3 is CASNPGSNTEAFF. In DNA, the CDR3 is TGCGCCAGCAATCCCGGGTCTAACACTGAAGCTTTCTTT.

This chain connects TRBV7-3 to TRBJ1-2; D call uncertain. Looked up from germline, CDR1 is SGHTA and CDR2 is FQGTGA. The length of the CDR3 is 13 residues. Between the trimmed V and J ends, which lost 0 bases and 7 bases, there was a span of 9 bases. The CDR3 DNA reads as TGTGCCAGCAGCTTAACCTTGGCGGTTGGCTACACCTTC. Protein: CASSLTLAVGYTF.

The genes are TRBV5-1 and TRBJ1-6, with no clear D. CDR3 length: 16 amino acids. Trimming pared 0 bases from V and 0 bases from J, leaving 7 bases between. Looked up from germline, CDR1 is SGHRS and CDR2 is YFSETQ. The CDR3 coding sequence is TGCGCCAGCAGCTTGGAAAGGAGCTCCTATAATTCACCCCTCCACTTT. This translates into CASSLERSSYNSPLHF.

The chain joins TRBV5-4 to TRBJ1-2, with unresolved D. CDR1 and CDR2 from the germline V gene are SGHNT and YYREEE (reference sequence). The CDR3 is made up of 17 amino acids. The ends were cut back, 0 bases at V and 2 bases at J, with 17 bases in the middle. The CDR3 reads CASSLGGSPLINYGYTF. In nucleotides, the CDR3 is TGTGCCAGCAGCTTGGGAGGGTCACCTCTAATAAACTATGGCTACACCTTC.

This clone showed up just a few times. This chain uses TRBV28 with TRBJ1-2; D not resolved. CDR1 and CDR2 from the germline V gene are MDHEN and SYDVKM. The CDR3 extends over 12 amino acids. V was trimmed by 5 bases and J by 4 bases, leaving 8 bases between them. The CDR3 is CASSARSYGYTF. The CDR3, as DNA: TGTGCCAGCAGTGCCAGATCCTATGGCTACACCTTC.

A few counts support this clone. The rearrangement joins TRBV6-5 to TRBJ1-6; no clear D. The CDR3 is 14 residues long. Per the germline V gene, CDR1 is MNHEY and CDR2 is SVGAGI. With 6 bases removed from V and 3 bases from J, the gap between germline ends came to 9 bases. The CDR3 spells CASSPGLYNSPLHF. The CDR3 region has the DNA TGTGCCAGCAGCCCGGGCCTCTATAATTCACCCCTCCACTTT.

This clone was found a few times. The rearrangement uses TRBV2 and TRBJ2-2; 10 bases match TRBD2. Germline assignment: CDR1 SNHLY and CDR2 FYNNEI. The CDR3 covers 14 residues. V shed 5 bases, J shed 6 bases, and the junction held 3 bases outside the gene matches. The DNA of the CDR3 is TGTGCCAGCAGTAGAAGCGGGGGGGCCGGGGAGCTGTTTTTT. It is translated as CASSRSGGAGELFF.

This rearrangement joins TRBV13 to TRBJ2-4; D perhaps matches TRBD2 (6 bases). The germline V and J ends were trimmed by 4 bases and 12 bases, with 16 bases remaining between them. Germline loops: CDR1 PRHDT, CDR2 FYEKMQ (reference sequence). The CDR3 is made up of 13 amino acids. CDR3 protein: CASSSTTPGDQYF. In nucleotides, the CDR3 is TGTGCCAGCAGCTCTACGACCCCGGGGGATCAGTACTTC.

This rearrangement joins TRBV5-8 to TRBJ1-1; D is possibly TRBD1 (6 bases). This CDR3 has 13 amino acids. Trimming pared 4 bases from V and 6 bases from J, leaving 13 bases between. CDR1 SGHTS and CDR2 YDEGEE come from the germline V gene. DNA for the CDR3: TGTGCCAGCAGCCCAAGGGGGGATGCTGAAGCTTTCTTT. This translates into CASSPRGDAEAFF. The variable domain in full, completed from reference TRBV5-8 and TRBJ1-1, reads EAGVTQSPTHLIKTRGQQATLRCSPISGHTSVYWYQQALGLGLQFLLWYDEGEERNRGNFPPRFSGRQFPNYSSELNVNALELEDSALYLCASSPRGDAEAFFGQGTRLTVV.

DNA for the CDR3: TGTGCCAGCAGCCGAGGACAGGGGGCTTCCAACACTGAAGCTTTCTTT. Protein product: CASSRGQGASNTEAFF. The genes are TRBV7-8 and TRBJ1-1, with TRBD1 matching over 11 bases. The germline gives CDR1 SGHVS, CDR2 FQNEAQ. V dropped 5 bases and J dropped 2; count of bases not matched to a gene: 7. This CDR3 is 16 amino acids long.

The chain has TRBV7-6 and TRBJ2-1, with 9 bases identical to TRBD1. The CDR3 runs 14 residues. CDR1 SGHVS and CDR2 FNYEAQ come from the germline V gene. J lost 10 bases, V lost 3 bases, and 7 bases had no gene match. The CDR3 bases are TGTGCCAGCAGCTTGAACTTAGGACAGGGGGAGCAGTTCTTC. Its protein product is CASSLNLGQGEQFF.

The CDR3 DNA reads as TGCGCCAGCAGTGAGCCTGGAAACCTCCAAAACTACGAGCAGTACTTC. Its translation is CASSEPGNLQNYEQYF. The J gene is TRBJ2-7, the V gene TRBV10-2; D is unresolved. The CDR3 consists of 16 residues. The ends were cut back, 2 bases at V and 3 bases at J, with 17 bases in the middle. From germline, CDR1 is WSHSY and CDR2 SAAADI.

The CDR3 spells CASSIRGPSGPQHF. DNA of the CDR3: TGTGCCAGTAGTATACGGGGGCCGTCCGGGCCCCAGCATTTT. This chain links TRBV19 with TRBJ1-5; D perhaps matches TRBD1 (6 bases). CDR3 size: 14 residues. Germline V gives CDR1 LNHDA, CDR2 SQIVND (reference sequence). V was clipped by 2 bases and J by 9 bases, with 14 bases between them.

The V call is TRBV2, the J call TRBJ1-1; perhaps TRBD1 as D (6 bases). Germline CDR1 SNHLY, CDR2 FYNNEI. This CDR3 spans 13 amino acids. Deletions cut 4 bases from V and 2 bases from J, with 8 bases between. In nucleotides, the CDR3 is TGTGCCAGCAGTGCGGACAGAAACACTGAAGCTTTCTTT. Residues: CASSADRNTEAFF.

Only a few counts were recorded for this clone. The chain is built from TRBV7-6 and TRBJ1-3; 8 bases fit TRBD1. Germline V gives CDR1 SGHVS, CDR2 FNYEAQ. This CDR3 is built from 16 residues. With V trimmed by 5 bases and J by 1 base, 7 bases remained unmatched. The CDR3 loop reads CASSQGQATSGNTIYF. In DNA form, the CDR3 reads TGTGCCAGCAGCCAGGGACAGGCAACGTCTGGAAACACCATATATTTT.

The chain has TRBV6-1 and TRBJ1-2, with TRBD1 matching over 8 bases. Germline V gives CDR1 MNHNS, CDR2 SASEGT. Losses at the gene ends were 2 bases for V and 7 bases for J; bases not matched to a gene: 6. This CDR3 has 14 residues. The DNA of the CDR3 is TGTGCCAGCAGTGAAAGCGGACAGGGTTTTGGCTACACCTTC. Translating gives CASSESGQGFGYTF.